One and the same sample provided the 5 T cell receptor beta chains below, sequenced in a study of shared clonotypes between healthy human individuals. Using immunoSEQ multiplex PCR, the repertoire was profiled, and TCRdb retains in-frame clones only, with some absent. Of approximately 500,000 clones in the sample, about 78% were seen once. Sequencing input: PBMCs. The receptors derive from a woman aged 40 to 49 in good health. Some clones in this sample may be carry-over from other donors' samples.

The CDR3 region has the DNA TGCGCCAGCAGCTTGGGGGGGTCAGGGCCCCACGAGCAGTACTTC. It is translated as CASSLGGSGPHEQYF. The chain employs TRBV5-1 and TRBJ2-7, with D perhaps being TRBD1 or TRBD2 (5 bases each). V was shortened by 0 bases and J by 5 bases, with 15 bases between the two germline ends. The germline V gene has CDR1 SGHRS and CDR2 YFSETQ. This CDR3 is built from 15 residues.

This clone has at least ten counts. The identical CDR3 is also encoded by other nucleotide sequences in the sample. This CDR3 reads CASSQDYSSPTLEQYF. The CDR3 DNA follows: TGCGCCAGCAGCCAAGATTATTCTAGCCCTACACTCGAGCAGTACTTC. The chain has TRBV4-3 and TRBJ2-7; D possibly corresponds to TRBD2 (5 bases). The CDR3 is 16 amino acids. The V gene lost 0 bases and the J gene lost 6 bases, with 18 bases spanning the gap. Germline V gene lookup returns CDR1 LGHNA and CDR2 YSLEER.

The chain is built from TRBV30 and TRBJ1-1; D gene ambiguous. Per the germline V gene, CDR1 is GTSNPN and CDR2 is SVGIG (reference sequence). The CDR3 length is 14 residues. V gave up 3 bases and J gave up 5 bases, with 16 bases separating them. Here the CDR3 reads CAWRTDPAGTEAFF. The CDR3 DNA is TGTGCCTGGAGAACGGACCCGGCGGGGACTGAAGCTTTCTTT.

Here the CDR3 reads CASIPGGSSGRGFQDTQYF. Here the CDR3 DNA reads TGTGCCAGCATCCCCGGGGGGTCTAGCGGGAGGGGATTCCAAGATACGCAGTATTTT. The genes are TRBV7-9 and TRBJ2-3; 12 bases agree with TRBD2. CDR1 SEHNR and CDR2 FQNEAQ come from the germline V gene (reference sequence). This CDR3 comprises 19 residues. With V trimmed by 7 bases and J by 5 bases, 19 bases remained unmatched.

CDR3 bases: TGTGCCAGCAGTTACGTTGCGGGATCGAACACCGGGGAGCTGTTTTTT. Translation gives CASSYVAGSNTGELFF. The rearrangement uses TRBV6-6 and TRBJ2-2, with D perhaps matching TRBD2 (6 bases). The CDR3 totals 16 residues. Germline lookup yields CDR1 MNHNY and CDR2 SVGAGI (reference sequence). V was cut by 2 bases and J by 0 bases, with 10 bases left in between.